This TCR beta chain was captured in a study of OX40 agonist ivuxolimab in advanced cancers. Looking at the study overall: Ivuxolimab, which patients received intravenously every 2 weeks, was dosed at 0.01 to 10 mg/kg.

Findings of the study overall: Blood T cells, both CD4+ and CD8+, expanded clonally by week 6 at 0.1 to 3.0 mg/kg. On average, CD8+ T cells showed a greater number of expanded clones than CD4+.

Notes on this clone: What it binds is unknown.

The CDR3 has 14 amino acids. J was trimmed by 5 bases and V by 5 bases; bases with no gene match: 0. Per germline, CDR1 SNHLY and CDR2 FYNNEI. Using immunoSEQ multiplex PCR, the repertoire was profiled, and TCRdb retains in-frame clones only, with some absent. The table has 30,000 or so clones, just under 80% seen once. The rearrangement joins TRBV2 to TRBJ2-2; 12 nucleotides line up with TRBD2. This sample comprised CD4+ or CD8+ T cells sorted from blood, obtained in a trial of the OX40 agonist ivuxolimab. This TCR was sampled from an adult with an advanced solid tumor such as melanoma, head and neck, liver or kidney cancer. The CDR3 coding sequence is TGTGCCAGCAGTCTAGCGGGAGGGACCGGGGAGCTGTTTTTT. This gives the protein CASSLAGGTGELFF. The full variable domain, rest sourced from reference TRBV2 and TRBJ2-2, is EPEVTQTPSHQVTQMGQEVILRCVPISNHLYFYWYRQILGQKVEFLVSFYNNEISEKSEIFDDQFSVERPDGSNFTLKIRSTKLEDSAMYFCASSLAGGTGELFFGEGSRLTVL.